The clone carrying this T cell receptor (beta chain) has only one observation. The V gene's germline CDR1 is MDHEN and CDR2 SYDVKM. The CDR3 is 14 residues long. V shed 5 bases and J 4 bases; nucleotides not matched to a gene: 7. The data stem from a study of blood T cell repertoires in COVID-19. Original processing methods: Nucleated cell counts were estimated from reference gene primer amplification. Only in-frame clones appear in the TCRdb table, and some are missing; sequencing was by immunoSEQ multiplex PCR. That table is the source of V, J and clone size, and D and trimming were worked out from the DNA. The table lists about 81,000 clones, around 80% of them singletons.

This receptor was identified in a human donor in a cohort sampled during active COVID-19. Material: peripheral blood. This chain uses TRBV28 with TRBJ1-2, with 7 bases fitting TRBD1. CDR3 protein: CASSLDRVSYGYTF. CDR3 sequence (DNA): TGTGCCAGCAGTCTCGACAGGGTTTCCTATGGCTACACCTTC.